Below, 13 T cell receptor beta chains from the same sample are listed, as sequenced in a study of blood T cell repertoires in COVID-19. The method was immunoSEQ multiplex PCR; TCRdb's version includes in-frame clones alone and lacks a portion of them. Of 230,000 or so clones in the sample, 88% were seen once. The sequenced material came from PBMCs or T cells enriched from blood (not recorded which). The source of these receptors is a woman aged 25 to 39 who had recovered from COVID-19.

V usage is TRBV12-3 or TRBV12-4 and J usage is TRBJ2-2; maybe TRBD2 (6 bases). V lost 5 bases to trimming and J lost 6 bases, with 10 bases between them. The CDR3 totals 13 residues. The CDR3 nucleotides read TGTGCCAGCAGTCAGGGAGGCCCCGGGGAGCTGTTTTTT. Its protein is CASSQGGPGELFF.

The rearrangement joins TRBV7-2 to TRBJ2-2; 11 nucleotides align to TRBD2. The CDR3 length is 15 residues. Germline CDR1 and CDR2: SGHTA and FQGNSA. The junction had 4 bases not matched to a gene; V was cut back by 5 bases and J by 5 bases. This CDR3 is CASSIGLAGTGELFF. CDR3 nucleotides: TGTGCCAGCAGCATCGGACTAGCGGGTACCGGGGAGCTGTTTTTT.

The chain recombines TRBV5-1 with TRBJ1-2, with 7 bases that match TRBD1. Germline lookup yields CDR1 SGHRS and CDR2 YFSETQ. Losses at the gene ends were 4 bases for V and 2 bases for J; bases not matched to a gene: 8. The CDR3 runs 15 residues. The CDR3: CASSLGTEINYGYTF. The DNA of the CDR3 is TGCGCCAGCAGCCTCGGGACAGAGATAAACTATGGCTACACCTTC.

This sequence joins TRBV5-4 and TRBJ2-1; 11 positions agree with TRBD1. In germline, CDR1 is SGHNT, CDR2 YYREEE (reference sequence). This CDR3 is 15 amino acids long. V lost 4 bases to trimming and J lost 8 bases; unmatched junction nucleotides: 8. Here the CDR3 reads CASSIPDRGLDEQFF. DNA of the CDR3: TGTGCCAGCAGCATCCCGGACAGGGGGCTCGATGAGCAGTTCTTC.

This sequence joins TRBV5-5 and TRBJ2-5; D remains ambiguous. Trimming cost V 0 bases and J 0 bases, with 12 bases left between them. The CDR3 totals 16 residues. CDR1 and CDR2 (germline): SGHKS, YYEKEE (reference sequence). CDR3 DNA sequence: TGTGCCAGCAGCTTGGGGGCCTCCTCGTACCAAGAGACCCAGTACTTC. Protein sequence: CASSLGASSYQETQYF.

The genes are TRBV19 and TRBJ1-5; D gene uncertain. The CDR3 runs 13 residues. Per germline, CDR1 LNHDA and CDR2 SQIVND (reference sequence). Trimming left V 4 bases short and J 5 bases short, with 9 bases between. The CDR3 reads CASSSIRDQPQHF. In DNA form, the CDR3 reads TGTGCCAGTAGTAGTATCCGGGATCAGCCCCAGCATTTT.

The count of this clone is one. The chain couples TRBV5-4 to TRBJ1-2; D unclear. CDR3 length equals 14 residues. Per germline, CDR1 SGHNT and CDR2 YYREEE (reference sequence). V lost 4 bases and J lost 4, with 14 bases in between. The CDR3 loop reads CASSPRNLPYGYTF. The CDR3 DNA is TGTGCCAGCAGCCCTAGGAACCTTCCCTATGGCTACACCTTC.

The V gene is TRBV7-9, the J gene TRBJ2-2, with 10 positions matching TRBD2. CDR1 is SEHNR, CDR2 FQNEAQ, per germline (reference sequence). V shed 5 bases, J shed 5 bases, and the junction held 5 bases outside the gene matches. The CDR3 sequence is 15 residues long. In DNA form, the CDR3 reads TGTGCCAGCAGCCATAGCGGGGGGCCGACCGGGGAGCTGTTTTTT. Its protein product is CASSHSGGPTGELFF.

The chain combines TRBV4-3 with TRBJ1-4; 7 bases align to TRBD1. The V gene's germline CDR1 is LGHNA and CDR2 YSLEER. J gave up 0 bases and V 1 base, and 8 bases lay outside the gene matches. CDR3 length: 18 residues. CDR3 loop: CASSQAVLQGPTNEKLFF. CDR3 bases: TGCGCCAGCAGCCAAGCGGTCCTACAGGGGCCAACTAATGAAAAACTGTTTTTT.

There are a few counts of this clone. V is TRBV11-1 and J is TRBJ2-7; possibly TRBD1 for D (5 bases). The CDR3 is 15 residues long. V was shortened by 1 base and J by 6 bases, with 16 bases between the two germline ends. Germline CDR1 and CDR2: SGHAT and FQDESV (reference sequence). This CDR3 is CASSLGAGITSEQYF. The DNA for the CDR3 is TGTGCCAGCAGCTTAGGGGCAGGGATAACATCCGAGCAGTACTTC. The variable domain in full, with the rest retrieved from reference TRBV11-1 and TRBJ2-7, is EAEVAQSPRYKITEKSQAVAFWCDPISGHATLYWYRQILGQGPELLVQFQDESVVDDSQLPKDRFSAERLKGVDSTLKIQPAELGDSAMYLCASSLGAGITSEQYFGPGTRLTVT.

The chain links TRBV27 to TRBJ2-7; the match to TRBD1 covers 9 bases. The germline V gene has CDR1 MNHEY and CDR2 SMNVEV (reference sequence). J gave up 3 bases and V 3 bases, and 6 bases lay outside the gene matches. The CDR3 spans 15 residues. The CDR3 DNA reads TGTGCCAGCAGTTTTCTGGGACAGGGCAGCTACGAGCAGTACTTC. Protein product: CASSFLGQGSYEQYF.

The chain recombines TRBV9 with TRBJ1-3; no definite D call. CDR1 is SGDLS and CDR2 is YYNGEE in the germline V gene. Trimming stripped 0 bases from V and 0 bases from J, with 10 bases between. This CDR3 has 16 residues. CDR3 sequence reads: CASSVGTVSSGNTIYF. The DNA of the CDR3 is TGTGCCAGCAGCGTAGGAACGGTGAGCTCTGGAAACACCATATATTTT. Drawing the rest from reference TRBV9 and TRBJ1-3, the complete variable domain is DSGVTQTPKHLITATGQRVTLRCSPRSGDLSVYWYQQSLDQGLQFLIQYYNGEERAKGNILERFSAQQFPDLHSELNLSSLELGDSALYFCASSVGTVSSGNTIYFGEGSWLTVV.

The chain carries TRBV19 and TRBJ1-3; 8 bases are a match to TRBD1. From germline, CDR1 is LNHDA and CDR2 SQIVND (reference sequence). This CDR3 region has 15 residues. V dropped 5 bases and J dropped 1; count of bases not matched to a gene: 4. The CDR3 reads CASSAQGASGNTIYF. CDR3 DNA sequence: TGTGCCAGTAGTGCGCAGGGGGCATCTGGAAACACCATATATTTT.